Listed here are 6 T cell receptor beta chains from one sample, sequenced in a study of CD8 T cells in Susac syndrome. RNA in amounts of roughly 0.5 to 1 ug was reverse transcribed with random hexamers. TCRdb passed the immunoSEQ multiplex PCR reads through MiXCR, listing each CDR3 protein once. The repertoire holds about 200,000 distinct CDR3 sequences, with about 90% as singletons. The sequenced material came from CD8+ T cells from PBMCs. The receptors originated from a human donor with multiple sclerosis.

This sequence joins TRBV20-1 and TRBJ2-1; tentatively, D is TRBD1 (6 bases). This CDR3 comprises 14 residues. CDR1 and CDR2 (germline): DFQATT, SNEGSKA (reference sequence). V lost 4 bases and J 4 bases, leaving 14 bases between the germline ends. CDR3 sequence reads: CSANDPDSYNEQFF. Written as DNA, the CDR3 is TGCAGTGCTAACGATCCGGACAGTTACAATGAGCAGTTCTTC.

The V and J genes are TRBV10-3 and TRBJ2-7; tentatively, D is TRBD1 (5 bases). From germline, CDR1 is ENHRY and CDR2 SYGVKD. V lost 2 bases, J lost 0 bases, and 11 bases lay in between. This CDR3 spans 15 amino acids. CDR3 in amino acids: CAISEMTESSYEQYF. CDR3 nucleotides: TGTGCCATCAGTGAGATGACAGAGAGCTCCTACGAGCAGTACTTC.

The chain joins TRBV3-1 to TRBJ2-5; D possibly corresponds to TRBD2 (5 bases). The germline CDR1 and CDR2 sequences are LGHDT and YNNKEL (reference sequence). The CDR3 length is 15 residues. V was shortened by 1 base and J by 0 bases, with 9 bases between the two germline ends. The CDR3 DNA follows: TGTGCCAGCAGCCAAGGGCTAGCAGACCAAGAGACCCAGTACTTC. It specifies CASSQGLADQETQYF.

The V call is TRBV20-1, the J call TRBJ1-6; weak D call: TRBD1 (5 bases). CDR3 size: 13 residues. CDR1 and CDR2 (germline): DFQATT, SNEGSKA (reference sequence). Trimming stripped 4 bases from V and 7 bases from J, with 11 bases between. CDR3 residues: CSATSGGNSPLHF. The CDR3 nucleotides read TGCAGTGCTACCTCTGGGGGGAATTCACCCCTCCACTTT.

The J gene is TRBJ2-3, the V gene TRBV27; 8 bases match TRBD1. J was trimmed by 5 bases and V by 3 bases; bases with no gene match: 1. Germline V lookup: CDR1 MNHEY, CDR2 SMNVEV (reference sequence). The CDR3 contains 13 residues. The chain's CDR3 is CASSFGQGDTQYF. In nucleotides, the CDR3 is TGTGCCAGCAGTTTCGGACAGGGAGATACGCAGTATTTT.

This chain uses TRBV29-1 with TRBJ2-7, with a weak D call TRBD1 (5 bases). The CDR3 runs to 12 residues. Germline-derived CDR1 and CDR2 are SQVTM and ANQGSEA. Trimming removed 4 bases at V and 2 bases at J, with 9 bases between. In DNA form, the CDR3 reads TGCAGCGTTGTGGGCAGGGCCTACGAGCAGTACTTC. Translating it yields CSVVGRAYEQYF.